The T cell receptor (beta chain) described here comes from a study of shared clonotypes between healthy human individuals. Study at large: The people who gave samples were a couple of women and a few men aged 18 to 49.

This clone appeared once. The CDR3 loop spans 16 amino acids. The ends lost 5 bases at V and 0 bases at J; junction bases unmatched: 4. Germline CDR1 and CDR2: MDHEN and SYDVKM. The naive CD8 subset, CD45RO-negative cells positively selected for CCR7, excluded terminally differentiated effector memory CD45RA+ cells. As processed by the authors: Filtering differed, since immunoSEQ gave only junction sequences and no quality scores. Generated by immunoSEQ multiplex PCR, the TCRdb table keeps only in-frame clones and is missing some. The DNA was the basis for D and trimming; V, J and clone size are from that table. The data hold around 700,000 clones, with 92% observed a single time.

This rearrangement joins TRBV28 to TRBJ2-1; 10 bases match TRBD2. Sequencing used naive CD8+ T cells sorted from blood. The clonotype was recovered from a man aged 25 to 40 in good health. In nucleotides, the CDR3 is TGTGCCAGCAGTGCACTAGCGGGGAGCTCCTACAATGAGCAGTTCTTC. Amino acids: CASSALAGSSYNEQFF.